The 10 T cell receptor beta chains presented below share a single source sample, sequenced in a study of monozygotic twins with inflammatory bowel disease. Reprocessing the 5' RACE reads, TCRdb reports a single entry for every CDR3 protein and omits DNA. This repertoire includes approximately 400,000 distinct CDR3 sequences. The sample comprised blood. These receptors were collected from a human donor with ulcerative colitis or Crohn's disease, or a healthy co-twin of an affected twin (not recorded which).

The genes are TRBV5-6 and TRBJ2-3; without DNA, the TCRdb call of TRBD2 cannot be checked. Germline V CDR1 and CDR2: SGHDT, YYEEEE. The CDR3 sequence is 17 residues long. This CDR3 reads CASSFWGLGGYTDTQYF.

This rearrangement joins TRBV24-1 to TRBJ2-3; TCRdb's D gene call, TRBD2, goes unchecked for lack of DNA. From germline, CDR1 is KGHDR and CDR2 SFDVKD. The CDR3 is made up of 14 amino acids. This CDR3 is CATSPMGLPDTQYF.

J is TRBJ2-4 and V is TRBV7-2; the TRBD2 assignment by TCRdb is unverifiable without DNA. The germline CDR1 and CDR2 sequences are SGHTA and FQGNSA. The length of the CDR3 is 13 residues. The CDR3: CASSSLVRDIQYF.

V is TRBV7-2 and J is TRBJ1-6; absent DNA, TCRdb's TRBD1 call cannot be checked. Germline values: CDR1 SGHTA, CDR2 FQGNSA. The CDR3 spans 15 residues. The CDR3 here is CASSRTRDGNSPLHF.

This rearrangement joins TRBV5-6 to TRBJ1-6; the D call of TRBD1 rests on TCRdb alone, since no DNA is present to check it. This CDR3 has 14 residues. Germline values: CDR1 SGHDT, CDR2 YYEEEE. The chain's CDR3 is CASSSGEAGESLHF.

V usage is TRBV20-1 and J usage is TRBJ2-2; TCRdb's assignment of TRBD2 cannot be checked, as there is no DNA. This CDR3 has 17 residues. Germline CDR1 is DFQATT and CDR2 is SNEGSKA (reference sequence). This CDR3 reads CSAPRASGRITTGELFF.

The chain combines TRBV20-1 with TRBJ1-2; the TRBD1 assignment by TCRdb is unverifiable without DNA. The CDR3 spans 14 residues. The germline gives CDR1 DFQATT, CDR2 SNEGSKA (reference sequence). CDR3 in amino acids: CSAAEGQGNYGYTF.

V usage is TRBV20-1 and J usage is TRBJ1-3. The CDR3 has 12 amino acids. Per germline, CDR1 DFQATT and CDR2 SNEGSKA (reference sequence). CDR3 loop: CSAPEQGNTIYF.

This chain connects TRBV27 to TRBJ1-2; TCRdb's assignment of TRBD1 cannot be checked, as there is no DNA. The CDR3 is 14 residues long. In germline, CDR1 is MNHEY, CDR2 SMNVEV (reference sequence). The CDR3 loop is CASRGKQGGYGYTF.

V and J are TRBV15 and TRBJ2-2; lacking DNA, the TRBD1 call made by TCRdb goes unchecked. This CDR3 region has 14 residues. The germline V gene has CDR1 LNHNV and CDR2 YYDKDF (reference sequence). The CDR3 sequence is CATSRTEHTGELFF.